This T cell receptor (beta chain) appears in the sequencing data of a study of blood T cells in healthy people across ages. Only a few counts were recorded for this clonotype. The length of the CDR3 is 14 residues. CDR1 and CDR2 from the germline V gene are SGHTS and YDEGEE. The trim removed 4 bases at V and 6 bases at J, leaving 5 bases unmatched. A second about 7 to 12 cycle PCR used barcoded and J-beta primers. TCRdb itself ran the 5' RACE reads through MiXCR, one entry per CDR3 protein. The top ten clones hold around 13% of a sample with around 850,000 distinct CDR3 sequences, under 40% of them seen once.

What was sequenced was blood. This receptor was obtained from a man aged 18 to 30 in good health. The gene calls are TRBV5-8 and TRBJ2-1; 9 bases map to TRBD1. CDR3 sequence (DNA): TGTGCCAGCAGCCTCCGGGACAGGGCCAATGAGCAGTTCTTC. It encodes CASSLRDRANEQFF.